Ten or more counts support the clone carrying this TCR beta chain. MiXCR, run by TCRdb on the multiplex PCR reads, gives a single entry per CDR3 protein. The sample includes 250,000 or so distinct CDR3 sequences, around 31% of them seen just once. These data are taken from a study of breast tumors, draining lymph nodes, adjacent tissues. Axillary draining lymph nodes of breast cancer patients supplied the node samples. The sequence was obtained from a female donor with breast cancer. Some clones in this sample may be carry-over from other donors' samples. The sample was axillary lymph node tissue.

The CDR3 bases are TGTGCCAGCAGCTTGAAACGCCCCAATGAGCAGTTCTTC. Encoded protein: CASSLKRPNEQFF. The chain employs TRBV7-2 and TRBJ2-1; D is unresolved. This CDR3 is built from 13 residues. From germline, CDR1 is SGHTA and CDR2 FQGNSA. Trimming left V 3 bases short and J 6 bases short, with 9 bases between.